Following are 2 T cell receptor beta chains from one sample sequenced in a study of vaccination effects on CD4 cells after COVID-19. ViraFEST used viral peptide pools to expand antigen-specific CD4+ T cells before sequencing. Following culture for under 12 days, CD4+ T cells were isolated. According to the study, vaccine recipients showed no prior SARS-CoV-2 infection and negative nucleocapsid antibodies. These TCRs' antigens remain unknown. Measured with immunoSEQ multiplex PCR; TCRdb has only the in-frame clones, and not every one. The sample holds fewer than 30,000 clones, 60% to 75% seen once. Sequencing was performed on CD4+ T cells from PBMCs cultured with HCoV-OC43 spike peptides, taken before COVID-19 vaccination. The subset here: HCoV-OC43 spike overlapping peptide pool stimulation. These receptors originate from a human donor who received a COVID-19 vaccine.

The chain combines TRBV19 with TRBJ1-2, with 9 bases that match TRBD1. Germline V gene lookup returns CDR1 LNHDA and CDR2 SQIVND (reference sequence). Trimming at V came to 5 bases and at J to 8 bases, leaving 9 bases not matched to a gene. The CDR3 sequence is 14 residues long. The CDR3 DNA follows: TGTGCCAGTAGTTTCCCCGGGACAGGGATCGGCTACACCTTC. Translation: CASSFPGTGIGYTF.

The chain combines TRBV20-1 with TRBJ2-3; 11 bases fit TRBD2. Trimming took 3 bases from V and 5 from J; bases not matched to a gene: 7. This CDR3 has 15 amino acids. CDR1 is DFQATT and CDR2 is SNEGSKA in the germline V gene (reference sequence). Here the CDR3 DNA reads TGCAGTGCTAGTAGCGGGAGGGCCTTGGGAGATACGCAGTATTTT. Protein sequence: CSASSGRALGDTQYF.